This T cell receptor beta chain came from a study of blood T cells in healthy people across ages. Study-wide results and limits: The long-lived group displayed more naive CD4+ cells, plus higher diversity, than the aged donors did.

Using a J-beta primer mix together with a sample-barcoded 5' primer, a second PCR was run for about 6 to 12 cycles. TCRdb fed the 5' RACE reads into MiXCR, producing one record per CDR3 protein. The sample lists 1.5 million to 2 million distinct CDR3 sequences, over 25% occurring once. In the case of this clonotype: Antigen specificity is unknown.

Germline-derived CDR1 and CDR2 are SNHLY and FYNNEI. CDR3 length equals 12 residues. V lost 6 bases and J lost 7, with 12 bases in between. The chain recombines TRBV2 with TRBJ1-1; D gene unclear. The TCR originated in a woman in her twenties or thirties in good health. Sequencing input: blood. DNA of the CDR3: TGTGCCAGCAGGGGTGACCCAATTGAAGCTTTCTTT. This encodes CASRGDPIEAFF.